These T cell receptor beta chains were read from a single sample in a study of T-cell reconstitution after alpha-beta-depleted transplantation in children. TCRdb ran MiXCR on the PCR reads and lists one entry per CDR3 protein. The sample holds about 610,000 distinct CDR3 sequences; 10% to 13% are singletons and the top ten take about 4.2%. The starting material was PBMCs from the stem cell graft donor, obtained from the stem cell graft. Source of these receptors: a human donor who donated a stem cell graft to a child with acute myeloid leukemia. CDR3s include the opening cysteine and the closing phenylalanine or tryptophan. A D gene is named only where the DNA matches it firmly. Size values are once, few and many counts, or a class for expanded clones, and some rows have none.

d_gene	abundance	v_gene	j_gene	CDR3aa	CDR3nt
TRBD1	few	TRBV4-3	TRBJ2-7	CASSHRDRGAYEQYF	TGCGCCAGCAGCCACCGGGACAGGGGAGCCTACGAGCAGTACTTC
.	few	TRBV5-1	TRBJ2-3	CASSSFFQGSGPSDTQYF	TGCGCCAGCAGCTCCTTCTTCCAGGGGAGTGGCCCTTCAGATACGCAGTATTTT
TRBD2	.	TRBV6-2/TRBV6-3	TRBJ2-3	CASSYEKGLAGGADTQYF	TGTGCCAGCAGTTACGAAAAAGGTCTAGCGGGAGGCGCAGATACGCAGTATTTT
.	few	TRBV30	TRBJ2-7	CAWSGLSGTSSYEQYF	TGTGCCTGGAGTGGATTGTCGGGAACTAGCTCCTACGAGCAGTACTTC
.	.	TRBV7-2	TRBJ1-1	CASSLWGGRDTEAFF	TGTGCCAGCAGCTTATGGGGGGGCCGAGACACTGAAGCTTTCTTT
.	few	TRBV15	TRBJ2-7	CATSGDWDSYEQYF	TGTGCCACCAGCGGGGACTGGGACAGCTACGAGCAGTACTTC
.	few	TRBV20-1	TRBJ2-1	CSAYQPRVGDNNEQFF	TGCAGTGCTTACCAGCCTCGGGTGGGAGATAACAATGAGCAGTTCTTC
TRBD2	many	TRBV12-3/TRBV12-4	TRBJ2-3	CASRPWTSGTPDTQYF	TGTGCCAGCAGACCATGGACTAGCGGGACCCCAGATACGCAGTATTTT
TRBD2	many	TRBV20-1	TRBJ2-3	CSARDRASGSWVTDTQYF	TGCAGTGCTAGAGATCGGGCTAGCGGGAGTTGGGTGACAGATACGCAGTATTTT
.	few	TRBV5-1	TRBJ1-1	CASSESRGGLNTEAFF	TGCGCCAGCAGCGAATCTCGGGGGGGGCTGAACACTGAAGCTTTCTTT
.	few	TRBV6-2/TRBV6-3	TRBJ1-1	CAIHRQAFGNTEAFF	TGTGCCATCCACCGACAGGCCTTCGGGAACACTGAAGCTTTCTTT
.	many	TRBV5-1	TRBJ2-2	CASSAVYTGELFF	TGCGCCAGCAGCGCCGTTTACACCGGGGAGCTGTTTTTT
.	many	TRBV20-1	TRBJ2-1	CSARRAHEQFF	TGCAGTGCTCGACGGGCACATGAGCAGTTCTTC